Described below is a single T cell receptor beta chain sequence and its context. What it binds is not known. This entry is derived from a study of response to subunit inactivated influenza vaccine. TCRdb analysed the RT-PCR reads with MiXCR anew, one entry per CDR3 protein. The sample records 250,000 to 350,000 distinct CDR3 sequences, roughly 20% being singletons. Study conclusions and caveats: The authors put forward the suggestion that each seasonal influenza vaccination may bring in only a limited number of new T cells.

V was trimmed by 6 bases and J by 7 bases, leaving 24 bases between them. The CDR3 has 16 amino acids. Germline-derived CDR1 and CDR2 are MNHNS and SASEGT. This TCR came from a man between 50 and 69 years old who received an inactivated influenza vaccine. This specimen consisted of PBMCs from blood, obtained approximately 20 months after vaccination. The rearrangement links TRBV6-1 to TRBJ1-2, with D possibly matching TRBD1 (5 bases). CDR3 protein: CASSPDSAAMKGGYTF. CDR3 in DNA: TGTGCCAGCAGCCCCGACAGTGCCGCAATGAAGGGTGGCTACACCTTC.